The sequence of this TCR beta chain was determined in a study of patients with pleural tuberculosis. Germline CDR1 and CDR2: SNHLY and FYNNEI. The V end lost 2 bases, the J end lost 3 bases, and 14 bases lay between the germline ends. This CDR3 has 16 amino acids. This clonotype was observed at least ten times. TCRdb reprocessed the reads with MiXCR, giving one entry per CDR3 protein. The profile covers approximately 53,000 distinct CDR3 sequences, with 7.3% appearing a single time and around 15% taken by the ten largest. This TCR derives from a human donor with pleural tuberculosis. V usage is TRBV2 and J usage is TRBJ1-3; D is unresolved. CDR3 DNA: TGTGCCAGCAGTGAATTCCCGGTGAACTTTGGAAACACCATATATTTT. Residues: CASSEFPVNFGNTIYF.